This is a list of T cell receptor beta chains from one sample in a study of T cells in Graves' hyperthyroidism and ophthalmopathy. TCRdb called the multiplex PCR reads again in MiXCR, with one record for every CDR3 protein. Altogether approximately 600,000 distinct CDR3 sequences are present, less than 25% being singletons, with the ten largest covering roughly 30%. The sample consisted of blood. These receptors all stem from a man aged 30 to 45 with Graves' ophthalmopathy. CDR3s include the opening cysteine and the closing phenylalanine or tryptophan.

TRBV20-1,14,CSGAGRERVYEQYF
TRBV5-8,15,CASSSRQESPDTQYF
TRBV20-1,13,CSFTAGAGQPQHF
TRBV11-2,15,CASSLWTRIDNEQFF
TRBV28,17,CASSFFSWTSGINEQFF
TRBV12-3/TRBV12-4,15,CASSLSWGRGYGYTF
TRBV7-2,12,CASSLGGHEQYF
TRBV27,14,CASKTGPQMETQYF
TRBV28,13,CASSAPWAGELFF
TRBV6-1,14,CASVGGGFDGGYTF
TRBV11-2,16,CASRPLRGLSTDTQYF
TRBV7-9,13,CASSLEGASGQYF
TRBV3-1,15,CASSQVRQGAKTQYF
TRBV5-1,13,CASSSRENSPLHF
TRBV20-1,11,CSASRGNEQFF
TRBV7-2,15,CASSLVTSGRGTQYF
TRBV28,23,CASSLHRYPQDRKLLIVNQPQHF
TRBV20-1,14,CSASGKKGDQPQHF
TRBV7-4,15,CASSLESGLDQPQHF